These 22 T cell receptor beta chains share one sample of origin, sequenced in a study of shared clonotypes between healthy human individuals. TCRdb's table, derived via immunoSEQ multiplex PCR, lists solely in-frame clones and lacks some. The table lists about 660,000 clones, roughly 70% of them singletons. Sequenced input: memory CD4+ T cells sorted from blood. The subset was: CD45RA-negative fraction. These receptors all come from a woman aged 25 to 39 in good health.

This clone came up a few times. The sample holds other DNA sequences that translate to the same CDR3. This chain uses TRBV25-1 with TRBJ2-5, with 7 bases identical to TRBD1. Germline V gene sequence: CDR1 MGHDK, CDR2 SYGVNS. Germline trimming cut 1 base from V and 3 bases from J; bases unmatched to any gene: 2. The CDR3 is 14 residues long. The CDR3 is CASSESTGEETQYF. The CDR3 coding sequence is TGTGCCAGCAGTGAATCTACAGGGGAAGAGACCCAGTACTTC.

V gene TRBV14 combines with J gene TRBJ2-5; 15 nucleotides match TRBD2. The CDR3 runs 15 residues. With V trimmed by 8 bases and J by 7 bases, 8 bases remained unmatched. Germline assignment: CDR1 SGHDN and CDR2 FVKESK. The CDR3 nucleotides are TGTGCCAGCGCCTCGCCGGGACTAGCGGGAGGGACCCAGTACTTC. It encodes CASASPGLAGGTQYF.

The CDR3 loop reads CASSLDGGEGYTF. CDR3 in DNA: TGCGCCAGCAGCTTGGATGGGGGGGAAGGCTACACCTTC. This rearrangement joins TRBV5-1 to TRBJ1-2, with D possibly matching TRBD1 (5 bases). Germline V gives CDR1 SGHRS, CDR2 YFSETQ. The germline V and J ends were trimmed by 0 bases and 8 bases, with 11 bases remaining between them. The CDR3 spans 13 residues.

This clone has more than one count but fewer than ten. The genes are TRBV9 and TRBJ2-1; tentative D call: TRBD1 (5 bases). The CDR3 has 18 residues. The germline V gene has CDR1 SGDLS and CDR2 YYNGEE. Trimming cost V 4 bases and J 1 base, with 21 bases left between them. The CDR3: CASSNPWGSRGSYNEQFF. For the CDR3, the DNA is TGTGCCAGCAGCAACCCTTGGGGTAGTAGGGGTTCCTACAATGAGCAGTTCTTC.

This clone was seen ten or more times. The chain carries TRBV18 and TRBJ2-5, with 7 bases aligning to TRBD1. This CDR3 spans 14 amino acids. CDR1 KGHSH and CDR2 LQKENI come from the germline V gene. The trim removed 3 bases at V and 7 bases at J, leaving 8 bases unmatched. Here the CDR3 DNA reads TGTGCCAGCTCACCGACCGGGACAGCGGTGACCCAGTACTTC. The encoded protein is CASSPTGTAVTQYF.

The gene calls are TRBV4-2 and TRBJ2-3; D perhaps matches TRBD1 (6 bases). This CDR3 has 16 amino acids. With 1 base removed from V and 5 bases from J, the gap between germline ends came to 16 bases. CDR1 is LGHNA and CDR2 is YNFKEQ in the germline V gene. CDR3 residues: CASSQVALGGVDTQYF. The CDR3 bases are TGTGCCAGCAGCCAAGTGGCTTTAGGGGGAGTAGATACGCAGTATTTT.

The chain uses TRBV4-2 and TRBJ2-4; 9 bases fit TRBD1. The CDR3 loop spans 14 amino acids. Trimming took 8 bases from V and 8 from J; bases not matched to a gene: 10. From germline, CDR1 is LGHNA and CDR2 YNFKEQ. This chain's CDR3 is CASSPDGTGYIQYF. CDR3 DNA sequence: TGTGCCAGCTCCCCGGATGGGACAGGGTACATTCAGTACTTC.

This clone was seen a few times. The rearrangement links TRBV7-2 to TRBJ2-7; D is ambiguous. Trimming left V 3 bases short and J 3 bases short, with 9 bases between. This CDR3 has 13 residues. Germline CDR1 SGHTA, CDR2 FQGNSA. The CDR3 DNA follows: TGTGCCAGCAGCTTTAACTTAAACTACGAGCAGTACTTC. The encoded protein is CASSFNLNYEQYF.

The rearrangement uses TRBV6-6 and TRBJ2-5; 7 bases agree with TRBD2. Looked up from germline, CDR1 is MNHNY and CDR2 is SVGAGI (reference sequence). This CDR3 is 14 amino acids long. The junction had 10 bases not matched to a gene; V was cut back by 5 bases and J by 7 bases. CDR3 in DNA: TGTGCCAGCAGTGACCCCGGGACTAAGGGGACCCAGTACTTC. The encoded protein is CASSDPGTKGTQYF.

This chain links TRBV27 with TRBJ2-2; 7 bases align to TRBD2. There are 15 residues in the CDR3. Germline values: CDR1 MNHEY, CDR2 SMNVEV (reference sequence). The V segment lost 5 bases and the J segment 4 bases; nucleotides outside the gene matches: 7. The CDR3 is CASSPRTRGTGELFF. The CDR3 nucleotides read TGTGCCAGCAGTCCTAGGACTAGGGGCACCGGGGAGCTGTTTTTT.

This clone appeared many times. This chain uses TRBV28 with TRBJ2-7; D not resolved. From germline, CDR1 is MDHEN and CDR2 SYDVKM. There are 15 residues in the CDR3. V dropped 10 bases and J dropped 1 base, with 20 bases sitting between them. Here the CDR3 reads CAINRPIVGSYEQYF. DNA of the CDR3: TGTGCCATTAACCGCCCCATTGTGGGTTCCTACGAGCAGTACTTC.

The chain employs TRBV28 and TRBJ2-5; the D gene could be TRBD1 or TRBD2 (5 bases each). This CDR3 contains 12 residues. V was shortened by 5 bases and J by 5 bases, with 9 bases between the two germline ends. Germline V gene sequence: CDR1 MDHEN, CDR2 SYDVKM. The CDR3 bases are TGTGCCAGCAGTCCCTGGGGGGAGACCCAGTACTTC. This sequence encodes CASSPWGETQYF.

This chain links TRBV6-6 with TRBJ2-7, with TRBD1 identical over 10 bases. Germline trimming cut 6 bases from V and 2 bases from J; bases unmatched to any gene: 4. The germline gives CDR1 MNHNY, CDR2 SVGAGI (reference sequence). The CDR3 has 14 amino acids. The CDR3, as DNA: TGTGCCAGCAGACCGGGACAGGGGCCCTACGAGCAGTACTTC. Protein product: CASRPGQGPYEQYF.

In this sample, this clone turned up a few times. The rearrangement links TRBV19 to TRBJ1-1; the D gene is possibly TRBD1 (5 bases). The germline V gene has CDR1 LNHDA and CDR2 SQIVND (reference sequence). This CDR3 region has 12 residues. Between the trimmed V and J ends, which lost 7 bases and 3 bases, there was a span of 9 bases. CDR3 coding DNA: TGTGCCAGTAAAGACAGCTACACTGAAGCTTTCTTT. Translation gives CASKDSYTEAFF.

This clone appeared many times. The chain is built from TRBV27 and TRBJ2-5; 7 bases align to TRBD2. Trimming at V came to 5 bases and at J to 5 bases, leaving 14 bases not matched to a gene. The length of the CDR3 is 16 residues. CDR1 is MNHEY, CDR2 SMNVEV, per germline (reference sequence). The CDR3 reads CASSPTRGVRQETQYF. In DNA, the CDR3 is TGTGCCAGCAGTCCCACCCGGGGGGTTCGTCAGGAGACCCAGTACTTC.

The chain has TRBV6-1 and TRBJ2-5; TRBD2 is a possible D gene (5 bases). The V end was cut by 0 bases, the J end by 5 bases, with 13 bases between. Germline V gene lookup returns CDR1 MNHNS and CDR2 SASEGT. The CDR3 extends over 15 amino acids. The CDR3 DNA reads as TGTGCCAGCAGTGAAGCGTTACTAGTCGTGGAGACCCAGTACTTC. Protein product: CASSEALLVVETQYF.

V gene TRBV19 combines with J gene TRBJ1-5; D is possibly TRBD1 (6 bases). Trimming stripped 7 bases from V and 3 bases from J, with 13 bases between. Germline lookup yields CDR1 LNHDA and CDR2 SQIVND (reference sequence). The CDR3 is 14 amino acids. The CDR3 nucleotides are TGTGCCAGTACCCTAGGGGGTGCCAATCAGCCCCAGCATTTT. Amino acids: CASTLGGANQPQHF.

This clone occurred a few times. This rearrangement joins TRBV4-2 to TRBJ1-5, with 7 bases fitting TRBD1. CDR3 length: 15 amino acids. J lost 6 bases, V lost 1 base, and 6 bases had no gene match. From germline, CDR1 is LGHNA and CDR2 YNFKEQ. The CDR3 sequence is CASSQATGASQPQHF. CDR3 coding DNA: TGTGCCAGCAGCCAAGCCACAGGGGCCTCTCAGCCCCAGCATTTT.

The chain recombines TRBV11-1 with TRBJ2-7, with D uncertain. The length of the CDR3 is 13 residues. Germline V gives CDR1 SGHAT, CDR2 FQDESV (reference sequence). V was pared by 1 base and J by 2 bases, with 6 bases between. CDR3 DNA sequence: TGTGCCAGCAGCTTAGTTGAAACCTACGAGCAGTACTTC. Residues: CASSLVETYEQYF.

In its sample, this clone was seen a few times. The chain uses TRBV6-1 and TRBJ1-2; D remains unclear. This CDR3 contains 14 residues. Germline V gene lookup returns CDR1 MNHNS and CDR2 SASEGT. V lost 0 bases to trimming and J lost 3 bases, with 8 bases between them. CDR3 region: CASSEARFDYGYTF. The CDR3 DNA reads as TGTGCCAGCAGTGAAGCACGATTTGACTATGGCTACACCTTC.

V is TRBV15 and J is TRBJ2-7; 10 bases are shared with TRBD2. V was clipped by 1 base and J by 5 bases; unmatched bases: 8. The germline gives CDR1 LNHNV, CDR2 YYDKDF (reference sequence). This CDR3 spans 16 amino acids. The CDR3 sequence: CATSRGSLAGVDEQYF. The CDR3 DNA is TGTGCCACCAGCAGAGGGTCGCTAGCGGGAGTGGACGAGCAGTACTTC.

As for this clone: Other DNA sequences in the same sample also yield this CDR3. The chain couples TRBV6-6 to TRBJ1-1; TRBD1 might be the D (5 bases). The CDR3 totals 14 residues. V lost 2 bases to trimming and J lost 1 base, with 8 bases between them. Germline CDR1 is MNHNY and CDR2 is SVGAGI (reference sequence). The CDR3 sequence: CASSYPGGNTEAFF. Written as DNA, the CDR3 is TGTGCCAGCAGTTACCCGGGGGGGAACACTGAAGCTTTCTTT.